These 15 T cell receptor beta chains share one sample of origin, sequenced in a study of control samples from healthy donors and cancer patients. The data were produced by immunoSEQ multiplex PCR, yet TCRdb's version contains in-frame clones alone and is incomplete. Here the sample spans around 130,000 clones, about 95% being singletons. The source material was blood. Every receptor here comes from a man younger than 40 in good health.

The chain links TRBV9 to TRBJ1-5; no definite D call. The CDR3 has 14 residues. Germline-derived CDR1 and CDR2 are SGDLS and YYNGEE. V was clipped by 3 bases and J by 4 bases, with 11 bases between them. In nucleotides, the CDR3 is TGTGCCAGCAGCGGGGGAGGAGAAAATCAGCCCCAGCATTTT. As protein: CASSGGGENQPQHF.

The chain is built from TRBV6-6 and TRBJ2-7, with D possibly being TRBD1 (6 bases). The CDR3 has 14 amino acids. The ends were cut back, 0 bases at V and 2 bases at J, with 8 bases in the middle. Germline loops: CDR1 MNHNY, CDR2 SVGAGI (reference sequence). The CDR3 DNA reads TGTGCCAGCAGTTACTCGACAGGTGCCTACGAGCAGTACTTC. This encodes CASSYSTGAYEQYF.

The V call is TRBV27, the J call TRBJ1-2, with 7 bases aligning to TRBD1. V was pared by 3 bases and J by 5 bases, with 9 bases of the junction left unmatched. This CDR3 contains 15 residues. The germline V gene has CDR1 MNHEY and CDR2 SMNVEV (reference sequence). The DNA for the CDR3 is TGTGCCAGCAGTTTCGCTAGGGGGCAGGGGTATGGCTACACCTTC. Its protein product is CASSFARGQGYGYTF.

CDR3 in amino acids: CASSPRTPGEQYF. The CDR3, as DNA: TGTGCCAGCAGCCCCCGGACCCCGGGCGAGCAGTACTTC. V is TRBV3-1 (or the pseudogene TRBV3-2) and J is TRBJ2-7; D remains unclear. The length of the CDR3 is 13 residues. Looked up from germline, CDR1 is LGHDT and CDR2 is YNNKEL (reference sequence). V gave up 4 bases and J gave up 6 bases, with 13 bases separating them.

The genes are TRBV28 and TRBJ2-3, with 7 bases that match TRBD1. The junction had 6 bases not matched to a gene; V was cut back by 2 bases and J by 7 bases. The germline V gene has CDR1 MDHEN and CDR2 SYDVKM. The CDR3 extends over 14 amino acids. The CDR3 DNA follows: TGTGCCAGCAGTTTAACGGACAGGTCAAATACGCAGTATTTT. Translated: CASSLTDRSNTQYF. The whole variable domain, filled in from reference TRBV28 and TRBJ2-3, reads DVKVTQSSRYLVKRTGEKVFLECVQDMDHENMFWYRQDPGLGLRLIYFSYDVKMKEKGDIPEGYSVSREKKERFSLILESASTNQTSMYLCASSLTDRSNTQYFGPGTRLTVL.

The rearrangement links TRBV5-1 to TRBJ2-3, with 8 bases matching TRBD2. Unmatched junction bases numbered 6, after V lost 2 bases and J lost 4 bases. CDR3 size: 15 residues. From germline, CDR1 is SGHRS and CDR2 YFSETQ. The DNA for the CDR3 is TGCGCCAGCAGCTTCTTGGCGGGGGGCTCAGATACGCAGTATTTT. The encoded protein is CASSFLAGGSDTQYF.

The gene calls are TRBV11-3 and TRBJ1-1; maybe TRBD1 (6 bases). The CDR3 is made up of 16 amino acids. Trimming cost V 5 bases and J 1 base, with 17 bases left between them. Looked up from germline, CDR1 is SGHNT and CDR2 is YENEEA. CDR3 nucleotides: TGTGCCAGCAGCCCGTGGACAGTTTTAGCGAACACTGAAGCTTTCTTT. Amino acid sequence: CASSPWTVLANTEAFF.

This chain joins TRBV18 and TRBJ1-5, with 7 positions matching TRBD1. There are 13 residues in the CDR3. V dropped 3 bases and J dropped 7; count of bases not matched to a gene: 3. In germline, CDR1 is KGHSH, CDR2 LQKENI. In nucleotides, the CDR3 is TGTGCCAGCTCACCCCAGGGGGTACAGCCCCAGCATTTT. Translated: CASSPQGVQPQHF.

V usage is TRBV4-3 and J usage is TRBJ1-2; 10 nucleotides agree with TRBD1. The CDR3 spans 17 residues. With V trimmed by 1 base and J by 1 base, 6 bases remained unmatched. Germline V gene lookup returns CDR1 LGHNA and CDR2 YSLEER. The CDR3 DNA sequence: TGCGCCAGCAGCCAAGGGGGGACAGGGGAATTTAACTATGGCTACACCTTC. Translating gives CASSQGGTGEFNYGYTF.

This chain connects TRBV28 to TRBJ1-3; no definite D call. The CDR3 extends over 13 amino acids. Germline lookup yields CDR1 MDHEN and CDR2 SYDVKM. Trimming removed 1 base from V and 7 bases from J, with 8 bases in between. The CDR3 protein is CASSLFLGNTIYF. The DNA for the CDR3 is TGTGCCAGCAGTTTATTTTTGGGGAACACCATATATTTT.

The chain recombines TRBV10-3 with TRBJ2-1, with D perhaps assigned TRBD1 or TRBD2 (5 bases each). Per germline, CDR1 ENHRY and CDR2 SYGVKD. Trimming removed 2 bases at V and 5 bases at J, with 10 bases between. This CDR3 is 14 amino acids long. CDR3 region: CAISEGTGHNEQFF. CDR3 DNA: TGTGCCATCAGTGAGGGGACCGGTCACAATGAGCAGTTCTTC.

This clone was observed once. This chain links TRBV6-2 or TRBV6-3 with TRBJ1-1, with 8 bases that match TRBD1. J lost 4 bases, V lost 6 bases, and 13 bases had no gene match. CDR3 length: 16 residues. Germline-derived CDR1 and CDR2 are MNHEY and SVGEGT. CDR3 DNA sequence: TGTGCCAGCAGCTTTTCTCCGACTACAGGGGGCACTGAAGCTTTCTTT. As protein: CASSFSPTTGGTEAFF.

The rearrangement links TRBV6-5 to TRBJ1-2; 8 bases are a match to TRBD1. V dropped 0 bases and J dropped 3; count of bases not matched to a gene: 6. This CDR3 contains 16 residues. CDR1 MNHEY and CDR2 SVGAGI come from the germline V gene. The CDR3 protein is CASSYSWTGSHYGYTF. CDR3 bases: TGTGCCAGCAGTTACTCCTGGACAGGGAGTCACTATGGCTACACCTTC.

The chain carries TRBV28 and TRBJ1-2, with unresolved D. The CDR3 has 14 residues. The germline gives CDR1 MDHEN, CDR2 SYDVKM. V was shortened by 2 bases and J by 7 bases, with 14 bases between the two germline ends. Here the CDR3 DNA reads TGTGCCAGCAGTTTAGTACAGCTTTCTGGTGGCTACACCTTC. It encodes CASSLVQLSGGYTF.

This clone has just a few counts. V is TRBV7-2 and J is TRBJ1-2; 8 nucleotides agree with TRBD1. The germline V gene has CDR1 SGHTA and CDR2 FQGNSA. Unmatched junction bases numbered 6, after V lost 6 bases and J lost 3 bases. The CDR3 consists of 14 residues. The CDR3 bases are TGTGCCAGCAGATCCGGACAGGGTTACTATGGCTACACCTTC. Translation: CASRSGQGYYGYTF.